These 20 T cell receptor beta chains were all obtained from the same sample, sequenced in a study of blood T cell repertoires in COVID-19. The table came from immunoSEQ multiplex PCR; TCRdb's copy has only in-frame clones and leaves some out. This sample has over 90,000 clones, with over 75% found just once. Sequenced input: peripheral blood. The receptors were gathered from a human donor in a cohort sampled during active or convalescent COVID-19.

This rearrangement joins TRBV6-4 to TRBJ1-1; 7 positions agree with TRBD1. There are 16 residues in the CDR3. The V and J ends lost 1 base and 0 bases, in that order; junction bases with no gene match: 5. Germline assignment: CDR1 MRHNA and CDR2 SNTAGT. The chain's CDR3 is CASSDFSGTVNTEAFF. CDR3 nucleotides: TGTGCCAGCAGTGACTTCTCCGGGACAGTGAACACTGAAGCTTTCTTT.

The V call is TRBV7-3, the J call TRBJ2-1; 8 bases align to TRBD2. The germline V gene has CDR1 SGHTA and CDR2 FQGTGA. The CDR3 runs to 16 residues. V lost 5 bases, J lost 0 bases, and 6 bases stayed unmatched. CDR3 in amino acids: CASSPQAGASYNEQFF. The CDR3 nucleotides are TGTGCCAGCAGCCCCCAAGCGGGGGCCTCCTACAATGAGCAGTTCTTC.

V gene TRBV13 combines with J gene TRBJ1-4; tentative D call: TRBD1 (5 bases). The CDR3 has 15 residues. Germline lookup yields CDR1 PRHDT and CDR2 FYEKMQ (reference sequence). Trimming took 4 bases from V and 3 from J, leaving 12 bases between them. For the CDR3, the DNA is TGTGCCAGCAGCTCTCGGGGGGTGGCTAATGAAAAACTGTTTTTT. Its translation is CASSSRGVANEKLFF.

This chain joins TRBV5-1 and TRBJ1-4; 7 bases agree with TRBD1. The CDR3 extends over 15 amino acids. Germline trimming cut 0 bases from V and 10 bases from J; bases unmatched to any gene: 9. The germline CDR1 and CDR2 sequences are SGHRS and YFSETQ. CDR3 in DNA: TGCGCCAGCAGCTTGGACGGGACAGTTTTGGGAAAACTGTTTTTT. This translates into CASSLDGTVLGKLFF.

The chain combines TRBV7-9 with TRBJ2-5; TRBD1 matches at 9 bases. The CDR3 covers 15 residues. V was clipped by 5 bases and J by 2 bases; unmatched bases: 6. The germline gives CDR1 SEHNR, CDR2 FQNEAQ (reference sequence). In nucleotides, the CDR3 is TGTGCCAGCAGCCAGACAGGGGGTCGTCAAGAGACCCAGTACTTC. Translated, it gives CASSQTGGRQETQYF.

V gene TRBV30 combines with J gene TRBJ1-4; TRBD1 agrees at 7 bases. CDR3 length equals 13 residues. The V gene end was trimmed by 3 bases and the J gene end by 8 bases; junction bases not matched to a gene: 6. Germline CDR1 reads GTSNPN; CDR2 reads SVGIG (reference sequence). The CDR3 bases are TGTGCCTGGAGGGCCAGGGGGGAAGAAAAACTGTTTTTT. Protein product: CAWRARGEEKLFF.

The chain joins TRBV19 to TRBJ1-5, with 7 bases identical to TRBD1. The V segment lost 7 bases and the J segment 2 bases; nucleotides outside the gene matches: 11. The CDR3 consists of 16 residues. Looked up from germline, CDR1 is LNHDA and CDR2 is SQIVND (reference sequence). CDR3 amino acids: CASTQEGAFGNQPQHF. For the CDR3, the DNA is TGTGCCAGTACCCAAGAGGGGGCCTTTGGCAATCAGCCCCAGCATTTT.

This clone was counted a few times. The chain is built from TRBV3-1 (or the pseudogene TRBV3-2) and TRBJ2-3; 11 bases agree with TRBD2. The CDR3 is 14 residues long. The V gene's germline CDR1 is LGHDT and CDR2 YNNKEL (reference sequence). Trimming removed 7 bases from V and 14 bases from J; junction bases left unmatched: 14. The DNA of the CDR3 is TGTGCCAGCAACCCCAATGACTGGCTAGCGGGAGGGTATTTT. The encoded protein is CASNPNDWLAGGYF.

This chain uses TRBV29-1 with TRBJ1-2; 9 nucleotides align to TRBD1. Germline V gene lookup returns CDR1 SQVTM and CDR2 ANQGSEA. Losses at the gene ends were 6 bases for V and 5 bases for J; bases not matched to a gene: 13. The CDR3 extends over 15 amino acids. The CDR3 region is CSVVPGQGPFYGYTF. CDR3 DNA sequence: TGCAGCGTCGTTCCGGGACAGGGACCCTTTTATGGCTACACCTTC.

V gene TRBV20-1 combines with J gene TRBJ2-1, with a weak D call TRBD1 (5 bases). The CDR3 runs 14 residues. In germline, CDR1 is DFQATT, CDR2 SNEGSKA (reference sequence). V lost 3 bases and J 9 bases, leaving 18 bases between the germline ends. The CDR3 nucleotides read TGCAGTGCTAGTGATTCCAGGGAAGACTTTGAGCAGTTCTTC. Translation: CSASDSREDFEQFF.

This clone turned up a few times. The chain joins TRBV5-1 to TRBJ1-4; D is possibly TRBD1 (5 bases). The CDR3 has 13 amino acids. Trimming shortened V by 4 bases and J by 8 bases, and 12 bases separated the two germline ends. Looked up from germline, CDR1 is SGHRS and CDR2 is YFSETQ. This chain's CDR3 is CASSKTVGEKLFF. CDR3 bases: TGCGCCAGCAGCAAGACAGTCGGAGAAAAACTGTTTTTT.

The J gene is TRBJ1-1, the V gene TRBV6-6; no reliable D call. V lost 0 bases and J 1 base, leaving 3 bases between the germline ends. CDR1 is MNHNY and CDR2 is SVGAGI in the germline V gene (reference sequence). The CDR3 has 13 amino acids. CDR3 nucleotide sequence: TGTGCCAGCAGTTACTCCCAGAACACTGAAGCTTTCTTT. Translated: CASSYSQNTEAFF.

The chain is built from TRBV21-1 and TRBJ2-5; the table's TRBD1 call for D was not verified on the DNA. TRBV21-1 counts as a pseudogene. The CDR3 covers 20 residues. The CDR3 DNA reads TGTGCCAGCAGCAGAGCTGAGAGGACACCAGGTAGGTGGGAAAAGGAGACCCAGTACTTC. Amino acids: CASSRAERTPGRWEKETQYF.

The chain uses TRBV2 and TRBJ2-2; TRBD1 agrees at 8 bases. CDR1 and CDR2 (germline): SNHLY, FYNNEI. V lost 7 bases to trimming and J lost 7 bases; unmatched junction nucleotides: 5. The CDR3 is 13 amino acids. CDR3 sequence (DNA): TGTGCCAGCATGGCACAGGGGGTCGGGGAGCTGTTTTTT. Translation gives CASMAQGVGELFF.

The chain joins TRBV29-1 to TRBJ2-2; 7 nucleotides line up with TRBD2. The V segment lost 7 bases and the J segment 0 bases; nucleotides outside the gene matches: 2. CDR1 and CDR2 (germline): SQVTM, ANQGSEA. CDR3 length: 13 amino acids. The CDR3 sequence is CSARGANTGELFF. CDR3 sequence (DNA): TGCAGCGCCCGGGGGGCGAACACCGGGGAGCTGTTTTTT.

CDR3 DNA sequence: TGTGCCAGTGGCGATACCGGAGCGGACAAGCGGGATAATTCACCCCTCCACTTT. This codes for CASGDTGADKRDNSPLHF. The chain carries TRBV19 and TRBJ1-6, with D perhaps TRBD1 (5 bases). This CDR3 spans 18 amino acids. The germline CDR1 and CDR2 sequences are LNHDA and SQIVND (reference sequence). The V and J ends lost 8 bases and 5 bases respectively, with 25 bases between them.

The rearrangement links TRBV4-1 to TRBJ1-4, with 7 nucleotides matching TRBD1. Germline V gene data show CDR1 as MGHRA and CDR2 as YSYEKL. This CDR3 has 17 residues. Losses at the gene ends were 1 base for V and 4 bases for J; bases not matched to a gene: 9. The DNA for the CDR3 is TGCGCCAGCAGCCAAGTGGGGACAGTAGGAAATAATGAAAAACTGTTTTTT. Amino acids: CASSQVGTVGNNEKLFF.

V and J are TRBV30 and TRBJ1-2; TRBD1 aligns across 7 bases. V was pared by 1 base and J by 2 bases, with 1 base of the junction left unmatched. Germline loops: CDR1 GTSNPN, CDR2 SVGIG (reference sequence). The CDR3 is made up of 13 amino acids. CDR3 loop: CAWSEQGNYGYTF. The DNA for the CDR3 is TGTGCCTGGAGTGAACAGGGGAACTATGGCTACACCTTC.

CDR3 sequence reads: CASSLDRNQPQHF. The CDR3 coding sequence is TGTGCCAGCAGCTTAGACAGAAATCAGCCCCAGCATTTT. This sequence joins TRBV5-5 and TRBJ1-5; TRBD1 is a possible D gene (5 bases). There are 13 residues in the CDR3. The V gene's germline CDR1 is SGHKS and CDR2 YYEKEE (reference sequence). The germline V and J ends were trimmed by 2 bases and 4 bases, with 7 bases remaining between them.

The chain carries TRBV7-2 and TRBJ2-1; 13 bases are a match to TRBD2. Trimming at V came to 6 bases and at J to 8 bases, leaving 7 bases not matched to a gene. Germline loops: CDR1 SGHTA, CDR2 FQGNSA. There are 15 residues in the CDR3. The chain's CDR3 is CASRPTSGGAYEQFF. The CDR3 DNA sequence: TGTGCCAGCAGACCCACTAGCGGGGGGGCCTATGAGCAGTTCTTC.